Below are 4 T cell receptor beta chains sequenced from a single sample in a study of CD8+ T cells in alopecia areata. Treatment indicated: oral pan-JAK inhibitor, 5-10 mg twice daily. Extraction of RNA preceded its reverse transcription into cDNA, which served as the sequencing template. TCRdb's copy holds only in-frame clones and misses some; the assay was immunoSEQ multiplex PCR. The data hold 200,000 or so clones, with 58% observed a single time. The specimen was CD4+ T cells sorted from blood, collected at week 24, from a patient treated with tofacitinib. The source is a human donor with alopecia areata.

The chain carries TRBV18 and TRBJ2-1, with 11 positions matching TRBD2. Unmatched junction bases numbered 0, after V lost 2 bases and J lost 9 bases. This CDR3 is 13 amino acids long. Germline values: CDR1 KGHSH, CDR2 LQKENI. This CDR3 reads CASSPGLAGEQFF. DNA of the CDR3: TGTGCCAGCTCACCAGGACTAGCGGGTGAGCAGTTCTTC.

CDR3 region: CASSLEGVRSSYEQYF. DNA for the CDR3: TGTGCCAGCAGCTTGGAGGGGGTGAGGAGCTCCTACGAGCAGTACTTC. The J gene is TRBJ2-7, the V gene TRBV5-6; D possibly corresponds to TRBD1 (6 bases). The CDR3 sequence is 16 residues long. Germline CDR1 SGHDT, CDR2 YYEEEE. Trimming cost V 0 bases and J 0 bases, with 13 bases left between them.

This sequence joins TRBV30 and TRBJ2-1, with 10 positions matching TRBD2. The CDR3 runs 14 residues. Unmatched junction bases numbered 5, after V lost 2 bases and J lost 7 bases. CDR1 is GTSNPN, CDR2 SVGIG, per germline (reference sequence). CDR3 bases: TGTGCCTGGAGTCGGCTAGCGGGAGTGAATGAGCAGTTCTTC. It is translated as CAWSRLAGVNEQFF.

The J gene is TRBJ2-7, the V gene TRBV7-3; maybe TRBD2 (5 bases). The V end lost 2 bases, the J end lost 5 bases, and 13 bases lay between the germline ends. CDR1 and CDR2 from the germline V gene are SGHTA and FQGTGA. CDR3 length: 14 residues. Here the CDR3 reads CASSLSTKEDEQYF. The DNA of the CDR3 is TGTGCCAGCAGCTTATCGACGAAGGAGGACGAGCAGTACTTC.